The T cell receptor (beta chain) under discussion was sequenced for a study of cytomegalovirus exposure and HLA in healthy donors. Use of 60 Vbeta and 13 Jbeta primers characterized the PCR. The protocol was immunoSEQ multiplex PCR, while the TCRdb copy is restricted to in-frame clones and leaves out a portion. The sample lists approximately 160,000 clones, around 67% occurring once. The CDR3 totals 14 residues. Germline loops: CDR1 ENHRY, CDR2 SYGVKD. V was clipped by 10 bases and J by 0 bases, with 16 bases between them. This clonotype originated in a young woman in good health and CMV-seropositive. The sample consisted of PBMCs. The V call is TRBV10-3, the J call TRBJ2-7, with D perhaps matching TRBD2 (7 bases). The CDR3 nucleotides are TGTGCCACTTTGTCGGCGGGGGCCTCCTACGAGCAGTACTTC. This gives the protein CATLSAGASYEQYF.